These 11 T cell receptor beta chains were all obtained from the same sample, sequenced in a study of T cells in Graves' hyperthyroidism and ophthalmopathy. It was RNA transcripts that yielded the amplified TCR beta CDR3 regions. The HTBI primer set served for first-round RT-PCR of the TCR CDR3. TCRdb processed the multiplex PCR reads anew with MiXCR; each CDR3 protein has one entry. The sample shows about 560,000 distinct CDR3 sequences, approximately 15% of them seen only once. Material for sequencing was blood. Receptor source: a young woman with Graves' hyperthyroidism.

The chain joins TRBV12-3 or TRBV12-4 to TRBJ2-1, with D possibly being TRBD1 or TRBD2 (7 bases each). The CDR3 covers 14 residues. With 5 bases removed from V and 6 bases from J, the gap between germline ends came to 14 bases. In DNA, the CDR3 is TGTGCCAGCAGTGTACAGGGGAGGGGCAATGAGCAGTTCTTC. Amino acids: CASSVQGRGNEQFF.

V is TRBV19 and J is TRBJ1-2, with D perhaps TRBD1 (6 bases). Germline V gene sequence: CDR1 LNHDA, CDR2 SQIVND (reference sequence). The CDR3 has 15 residues. Trimming removed 1 base at V and 6 bases at J, with 15 bases between. The CDR3 spells CASSIAGQLRDGYTF. CDR3 bases: TGTGCCAGTAGTATAGCGGGACAACTAAGGGATGGCTACACCTTC.

The table lists this clonotype with many counts. The CDR3: CSVDSAAEAFF. The CDR3 DNA follows: TGCAGCGTTGACTCGGCAGCTGAAGCTTTCTTT. This rearrangement joins TRBV29-1 to TRBJ1-1, with D hard to call. The CDR3 covers 11 residues. V was shortened by 3 bases and J by 6 bases, with 8 bases between the two germline ends. Germline CDR1 SQVTM, CDR2 ANQGSEA.

The rearrangement links TRBV15 to TRBJ1-2; possible D gene TRBD1, 5 bases. The V end lost 0 bases, the J end lost 4 bases, and 9 bases lay between the germline ends. The CDR3 is 14 residues long. In germline, CDR1 is LNHNV, CDR2 YYDKDF (reference sequence). Here the CDR3 reads CATSRDRGFYGYTF. In nucleotides, the CDR3 is TGTGCCACCAGCAGAGATCGGGGGTTCTATGGCTACACCTTC.

The V gene is TRBV20-1, the J gene TRBJ2-2; 14 nucleotides align to TRBD2. CDR1 and CDR2 (germline): DFQATT, SNEGSKA (reference sequence). J was trimmed by 7 bases and V by 6 bases; bases with no gene match: 4. The CDR3 consists of 14 residues. In DNA form, the CDR3 reads TGCAGTGCCCAGACTAGCGGGAGGGTCGGGGAGCTGTTTTTT. Translation gives CSAQTSGRVGELFF.

This clonotype was recorded at least ten times. The chain employs TRBV3-1 and TRBJ1-1, with D unclear. The length of the CDR3 is 14 residues. Between the trimmed V and J ends, which lost 4 bases and 5 bases, there was a span of 14 bases. Looked up from germline, CDR1 is LGHDT and CDR2 is YNNKEL (reference sequence). CDR3 nucleotides: TGTGCCAGCAGCCTCCTCACCGACAATACTGAAGCTTTCTTT. This codes for CASSLLTDNTEAFF.

This chain joins TRBV9 and TRBJ2-1; 8 positions agree with TRBD2. J gave up 1 base and V 4 bases, and 4 bases lay outside the gene matches. CDR3 length: 15 residues. Germline V gives CDR1 SGDLS, CDR2 YYNGEE. The CDR3 protein is CASSTAGASYNEQFF. The CDR3 DNA reads as TGTGCCAGCAGCACAGCGGGAGCATCCTACAATGAGCAGTTCTTC.

The chain links TRBV9 to TRBJ2-2; D uncertain. The CDR3 contains 16 residues. V dropped 1 base and J dropped 0 bases, with 10 bases sitting between them. Looked up from germline, CDR1 is SGDLS and CDR2 is YYNGEE. For the CDR3, the DNA is TGTGCCAGCAGCGTAACTGGCCGGTCGAACACCGGGGAGCTGTTTTTT. Residues: CASSVTGRSNTGELFF.

This clonotype was detected many times. The chain carries TRBV27 and TRBJ2-1; 9 nucleotides agree with TRBD2. This CDR3 has 16 amino acids. CDR1 is MNHEY and CDR2 is SMNVEV in the germline V gene (reference sequence). With 0 bases clipped from V and 7 bases from J, the junction kept 7 bases outside the gene matches. The CDR3 DNA follows: TGTGCCAGCAGTTTATCGATAAGCGGGGGGCAGAATGAGCAGTTCTTC. Translation gives CASSLSISGGQNEQFF.

In this sample, this clonotype turned up many times. The J gene is TRBJ1-1, the V gene TRBV11-3; D call uncertain. CDR3 length equals 14 residues. V gave up 2 bases and J gave up 5 bases, with 12 bases separating them. CDR1 and CDR2 from the germline V gene are SGHNT and YENEEA. CDR3 in amino acids: CASSLRFQRTEAFF. Written as DNA, the CDR3 is TGTGCCAGCAGCTTAAGGTTCCAGCGGACTGAAGCTTTCTTT.

The J gene is TRBJ2-2, the V gene TRBV29-1, with D unclear. CDR1 SQVTM and CDR2 ANQGSEA come from the germline V gene. The CDR3 runs to 12 residues. Trimming took off 4 bases at V and 1 base at J, with 4 bases between the two ends. The CDR3 DNA sequence: TGCAGCGTTGTGGTGAACACCGGGGAGCTGTTTTTT. Its protein product is CSVVVNTGELFF.